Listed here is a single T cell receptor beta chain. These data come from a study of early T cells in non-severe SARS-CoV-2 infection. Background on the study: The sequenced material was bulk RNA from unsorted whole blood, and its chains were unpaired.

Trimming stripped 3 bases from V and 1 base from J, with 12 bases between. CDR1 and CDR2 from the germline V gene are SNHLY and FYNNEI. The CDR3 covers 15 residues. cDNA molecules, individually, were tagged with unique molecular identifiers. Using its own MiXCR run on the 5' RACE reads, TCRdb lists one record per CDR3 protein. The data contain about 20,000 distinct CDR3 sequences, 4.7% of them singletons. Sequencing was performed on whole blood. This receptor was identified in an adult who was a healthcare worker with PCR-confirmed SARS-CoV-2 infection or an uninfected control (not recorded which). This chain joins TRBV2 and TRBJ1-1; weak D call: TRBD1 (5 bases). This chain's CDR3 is CASSDVMGRNTEAFF. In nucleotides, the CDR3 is TGTGCCAGCAGTGATGTCATGGGGCGGAACACTGAAGCTTTCTTT.